The 21 T cell receptor beta chains listed next were all sequenced from one sample in a study of T-cell memory formation after mild COVID-19. TCRdb used MiXCR to reprocess the 5' RACE reads, holding one entry per CDR3 protein. Of fewer than 650,000 distinct CDR3 sequences in the sample, 17% were seen once. Input material: PBMCs or a T cell subset sorted from them (not recorded which). The receptors originated from an adult woman who had mild COVID-19 (a few samples of this study predate the infection). Cell type and time point are not known.

This rearrangement joins TRBV12-3 or TRBV12-4 to TRBJ1-3; 9 bases are a match to TRBD1. J was trimmed by 2 bases and V by 7 bases; bases with no gene match: 6. The CDR3 contains 15 residues. CDR3 loop: CASTQGQGTGNTIYF. In nucleotides, the CDR3 is TGTGCCAGCACCCAGGGACAGGGTACTGGAAACACCATATATTTT.

This clonotype was seen a handful of times. CDR3 bases: TGTGCCAGCAGTTTTGTTCGGGGGATCAACGAGCAGTACTTC. This codes for CASSFVRGINEQYF. The chain combines TRBV12-3 or TRBV12-4 with TRBJ2-7, with D perhaps TRBD2 (6 bases). V was cut by 3 bases and J by 5 bases, with 14 bases left in between. The CDR3 spans 14 residues.

This chain connects TRBV9 to TRBJ1-2; D ambiguous. Germline assignment: CDR1 SGDLS and CDR2 YYNGEE. Trimming pared 2 bases from V and 6 bases from J, leaving 8 bases between. The CDR3 covers 12 residues. The CDR3: CASSVGGHGYTF. In DNA, the CDR3 is TGTGCCAGCAGCGTGGGAGGGCATGGCTACACCTTC.

This chain joins TRBV7-6 and TRBJ2-5; 15 positions match TRBD2. CDR3 length: 16 amino acids. Looked up from germline, CDR1 is SGHVS and CDR2 is FNYEAQ. Unmatched junction bases numbered 4, after V lost 5 bases and J lost 3 bases. CDR3 DNA: TGTGCCAGCAGCACCCGGACTAGCGGGAGGGAAGAGACCCAGTACTTC. This gives the protein CASSTRTSGREETQYF.

There are a few counts of this clonotype. The chain has TRBV25-1 and TRBJ2-7; 8 bases match TRBD1. The junction had 7 bases not matched to a gene; V was cut back by 5 bases and J by 7 bases. Germline CDR1 is MGHDK and CDR2 is SYGVNS. The CDR3 contains 13 residues. CDR3 bases: TGTGCCAGCAGTAGGACAGGGACCTTGGAGCAGTACTTC. This encodes CASSRTGTLEQYF.

This CDR3 reads CASSPLQGASTDTQYF. CDR3 sequence (DNA): TGTGCCAGCAGCCCCCTACAGGGGGCTAGCACAGATACGCAGTATTTT. The J gene is TRBJ2-3, the V gene TRBV9; 9 bases fit TRBD1. From germline, CDR1 is SGDLS and CDR2 YYNGEE. This CDR3 spans 16 amino acids. After removal of 4 bases from V and 0 bases from J, the junction contained 6 bases not matched to a gene.

CDR3 sequence (DNA): TGTGCCAGCAGCCTTGAGTTCCAAGAGCAGTACTTC. Protein product: CASSLEFQEQYF. The rearrangement uses TRBV7-9 and TRBJ2-7; D not resolved. CDR1 and CDR2 (germline): SEHNR, FQNEAQ (reference sequence). V dropped 5 bases and J dropped 7 bases, with 12 bases sitting between them. The CDR3 runs to 12 residues.

This clonotype was counted at least ten times. This rearrangement joins TRBV12-3 or TRBV12-4 to TRBJ2-4, with 11 bases that match TRBD2. This CDR3 contains 17 residues. Germline trimming cut 6 bases from V and 0 bases from J; bases unmatched to any gene: 7. The CDR3 nucleotides read TGTGCCAGCAGCCCTAGCGGGAGGATACTAGCCAAAAACATTCAGTACTTC. It yields the protein CASSPSGRILAKNIQYF.

This clonotype was seen a few times. The V gene is TRBV7-2, the J gene TRBJ1-1, with a tentative D call TRBD1 (6 bases). V lost 1 base and J lost 4, with 13 bases in between. Germline CDR1 reads SGHTA; CDR2 reads FQGNSA. CDR3 length equals 15 residues. The CDR3 loop is CASSLGRGAFTEAFF. CDR3 coding DNA: TGTGCCAGCAGCTTAGGCCGGGGGGCTTTCACTGAAGCTTTCTTT.

This clonotype has just a few counts. The J gene is TRBJ2-2, the V gene TRBV29-1, with D perhaps TRBD2 (5 bases). Trimming took off 2 bases at V and 5 bases at J, with 12 bases between the two ends. This CDR3 region has 14 residues. Germline lookup yields CDR1 SQVTM and CDR2 ANQGSEA. The CDR3 region has the DNA TGCAGCGTTGAAAGCGGAACCCTAACCGGGGAGCTGTTTTTT. Translating gives CSVESGTLTGELFF.

The chain combines TRBV7-2 with TRBJ2-2; 7 nucleotides match TRBD2. Germline loops: CDR1 SGHTA, CDR2 FQGNSA. The V gene end was trimmed by 3 bases and the J gene end by 0 bases; junction bases not matched to a gene: 4. The CDR3 has 16 amino acids. The CDR3: CASSFSGYSNTGELFF. The DNA for the CDR3 is TGTGCCAGCAGCTTTAGCGGGTACTCGAACACCGGGGAGCTGTTTTTT.

This clonotype was observed a handful of times. The chain joins TRBV13 to TRBJ2-7; maybe TRBD2 (6 bases). This CDR3 is 16 amino acids long. Trimming pared 2 bases from V and 0 bases from J, leaving 14 bases between. Germline V gene lookup returns CDR1 PRHDT and CDR2 FYEKMQ (reference sequence). The CDR3 DNA reads TGTGCCAGCAGCTTAAGCGGGCAAGCGAGCTCCTACGAGCAGTACTTC. Its protein is CASSLSGQASSYEQYF.

The chain carries TRBV4-1 and TRBJ2-7; 9 bases line up with TRBD2. The ends lost 3 bases at V and 0 bases at J; junction bases unmatched: 6. CDR3 length: 16 amino acids. Per the germline V gene, CDR1 is MGHRA and CDR2 is YSYEKL. The CDR3 region is CASSQGSGGNSYEQYF. The CDR3 bases are TGCGCCAGCAGCCAGGGGAGCGGGGGGAACTCCTACGAGCAGTACTTC.

The chain joins TRBV24-1 to TRBJ2-3, with a possible D match to TRBD2 (6 bases). There are 16 residues in the CDR3. In germline, CDR1 is KGHDR, CDR2 SFDVKD. Trimming stripped 2 bases from V and 4 bases from J, with 15 bases between. CDR3 nucleotide sequence: TGTGCCACCAGTGATTCGCGGGTGACTAGATCAGATACGCAGTATTTT. Its protein product is CATSDSRVTRSDTQYF.

The J gene is TRBJ2-1, the V gene TRBV7-6, with D perhaps matching TRBD1 (5 bases). The CDR3 loop spans 13 amino acids. Trimming cost V 5 bases and J 4 bases, with 9 bases left between them. CDR1 is SGHVS, CDR2 FNYEAQ, per germline. The chain's CDR3 is CASSAQGYNEQFF. The CDR3 bases are TGTGCCAGCAGCGCCCAGGGTTACAATGAGCAGTTCTTC. The whole variable domain, filled in from reference TRBV7-6 and TRBJ2-1, reads GAGVSQSPRYKVTKRGQDVALRCDPISGHVSLYWYRQALGQGPEFLTYFNYEAQQDKSGLPNDRFSAERPEGSISTLTIQRTEQRDSAMYRCASSAQGYNEQFFGPGTRLTVL.

The V gene is TRBV6-5, the J gene TRBJ2-7; 7 bases agree with TRBD2. CDR1 is MNHEY, CDR2 SVGAGI, per germline. V lost 4 bases to trimming and J lost 8 bases; unmatched junction nucleotides: 8. CDR3 length: 13 residues. The CDR3 here is CASSSDRGGKQYF. CDR3 in DNA: TGTGCCAGCAGTTCGGACCGGGGAGGGAAGCAGTACTTC.

This chain links TRBV6-5 with TRBJ1-5; D unclear. The CDR3 has 15 residues. The germline V gene encodes CDR1 MNHEY and CDR2 SVGAGI. The germline V and J ends were trimmed by 0 bases and 2 bases, with 8 bases remaining between them. DNA for the CDR3: TGTGCCAGCAGTTACTCGAGAATCGGCAATCAGCCCCAGCATTTT. It is translated as CASSYSRIGNQPQHF.

This clonotype was counted many times. CDR3: CASSFRQAYEKLFF. The CDR3 DNA reads as TGTGCCAGCAGTTTTCGACAGGCCTATGAAAAACTGTTTTTT. This rearrangement joins TRBV12-3 or TRBV12-4 to TRBJ1-4; tentatively, D is TRBD1 (6 bases). V dropped 3 bases and J dropped 6 bases, with 11 bases sitting between them. This CDR3 has 14 amino acids.

The genes are TRBV10-2 and TRBJ2-1; TRBD2 aligns across 10 bases. The CDR3 covers 16 residues. V shed 5 bases, J shed 0 bases, and the junction held 4 bases outside the gene matches. The V gene's germline CDR1 is WSHSY and CDR2 SAAADI. The CDR3 spells CASSTSGTSSYNEQFF. As DNA, the CDR3 is TGCGCCAGCAGTACTAGCGGGACGAGCTCCTACAATGAGCAGTTCTTC.

This clonotype was found a few times. The CDR3 reads CASSPIGKNIQYF. The DNA of the CDR3 is TGTGCCAGCAGCCCCATCGGGAAAAACATTCAGTACTTC. The chain employs TRBV2 and TRBJ2-4, with D uncertain. The germline CDR1 and CDR2 sequences are SNHLY and FYNNEI. V was trimmed by 6 bases and J by 4 bases, leaving 10 bases between them. The CDR3 covers 13 residues.

This clonotype was counted only a few times. The chain uses TRBV9 and TRBJ2-1; 13 positions agree with TRBD2. Germline CDR1 reads SGDLS; CDR2 reads YYNGEE. Germline trimming cut 0 bases from V and 8 bases from J; bases unmatched to any gene: 8. CDR3 length: 17 amino acids. The DNA for the CDR3 is TGTGCCAGCAGCGTAGGGACTAGCGGGGGTTATCGGGATGAGCAGTTCTTC. Translation gives CASSVGTSGGYRDEQFF.